Listed below are T cell receptor beta chains from one sample, sequenced in a study of shared clonotypes between healthy human individuals. The protocol was immunoSEQ multiplex PCR, while the TCRdb copy is restricted to in-frame clones and leaves out a portion. The profile shows roughly 1 million clones, around 76% of them singletons. Sequenced: memory CD4+ T cells sorted from blood. The receptors shown here come from a young man in good health. Each CDR3 is given with its conserved first and last residue. The order of the fields is J gene, D gene, V gene, CDR3 protein. D genes are given only for firm matches.

TRBJ2-1,.,TRBV25-1,CASSEAGRYNEQFF
TRBJ2-5,.,TRBV11-3,CASSLDGTPQETQYF
TRBJ2-7,TRBD1,TRBV29-1,CSVAGQAASYEQYF
TRBJ1-4,.,TRBV7-9,CASSSLMTRGINEKLFF
TRBJ2-7,TRBD2,TRBV19,CASSMGGGSYEQYF
TRBJ2-3,.,TRBV30,CAWSVLRGTAKSTDTQYF
TRBJ2-7,TRBD2,TRBV2,CASKGGGAYEQYF
TRBJ2-3,.,TRBV5-1,CASSFGATSTDTQYF
TRBJ1-5,TRBD1,TRBV5-1,CASSLTGTDSNQPQHF
TRBJ1-4,.,TRBV29-1,CSAGQGEGKLFF
TRBJ1-2,.,TRBV11-2,CASSAGRHNYGYTF
TRBJ1-1,.,TRBV5-5,CASSLRAGMNTEAFF
TRBJ1-4,.,TRBV4-1,CASSQLVTGSRANEKLFF
TRBJ1-5,.,TRBV19,CASSPQGQPQHF
TRBJ1-6,.,TRBV5-5,CASSLSGANNSPLHF
TRBJ1-4,TRBD1,TRBV19,CASSPAGVRGPREKLFF
TRBJ2-7,.,TRBV27,CASSRAYGTSSSYEQYF
TRBJ2-7,TRBD1,TRBV5-1,CASSRGTVYSYEQYF
TRBJ2-1,TRBD2,TRBV11-2,CASSFKVTSGIFNEQFF
TRBJ1-5,.,TRBV30,CAWSVGHSQPQHF
TRBJ2-7,.,TRBV19,CASSKDYLLEQYF
TRBJ2-2,.,TRBV14,CASGQRANTGELFF
TRBJ2-1,TRBD1,TRBV5-6,CASSPSDRGHDNEQFF